Reported below is one T cell receptor beta chain. The antigen is unknown. J lost 0 bases, V lost 2 bases, and 3 bases had no gene match. This CDR3 region has 16 residues. The V gene's germline CDR1 is SGHTA and CDR2 FQGTGA. Primers included in the PCR were 60 Vbeta and 13 Jbeta primers. Profiled with immunoSEQ multiplex PCR; TCRdb holds only in-frame clones, not every one. Of over 150,000 clones listed, almost 80% are singletons. This sample was taken from a study of cytomegalovirus exposure and HLA in healthy donors. Study-level points and caveats: Fewer N-insertions (relative to the roughly 660-donor mean) were reportedly seen in an Asian-associated ancestry cluster in a later analysis. Evidence from a later analysis indicated that most CMV-associated TCR beta chains looked HLA-restricted. Further analysis, carried out later, found HLA-associated TCR beta chains more clonally expanded than equally common other chains.

The specimen was PBMCs. V usage is TRBV7-3 and J usage is TRBJ2-7; 11 nucleotides line up with TRBD1. The sequence derives from a woman aged 45-65 years in good health and CMV-seronegative. CDR3 sequence (DNA): TGTGCCAGCAGCTTACACGGGACAGGGGGCTCCTACGAGCAGTACTTC. It encodes CASSLHGTGGSYEQYF.